Shown below are 8 T cell receptor beta chains from a single sample sequenced in a study of beta chain features in type 1 diabetes. Every bit of the isolated RNA underwent reverse transcription, so sequencing read expressed TCRB transcripts. The method was immunoSEQ multiplex PCR; TCRdb's version includes in-frame clones alone and lacks a portion of them. Of around 300,000 clones in the sample, roughly 8% were seen once. The sequenced sample was central memory CD4+ T cells from blood. The receptor set was obtained from a woman younger than 30 in good health.

This chain uses TRBV5-6 with TRBJ1-5; 8 positions agree with TRBD1. Unmatched junction bases numbered 4, after V lost 4 bases and J lost 4 bases. CDR3 length: 14 residues. CDR1 and CDR2 (germline): SGHDT, YYEEEE. The CDR3 here is CASSNRQGNQPQHF. For the CDR3, the DNA is TGTGCCAGCAGCAACCGACAGGGGAATCAGCCCCAGCATTTT.

As for this clone: This sequence may be a read error, since a much larger clone differs from it by one base. The same CDR3 can be traced to other DNA sequences in this sample. As DNA, the CDR3 is TGTGCCAGCAGCTTATTAGAGACCCAGTACTTC. It codes for CASSLLETQYF. This chain joins TRBV7-2 and TRBJ2-5; D is uncertain. This CDR3 contains 11 residues. Germline V gene data show CDR1 as SGHTA and CDR2 as FQGNSA. Trimming took 2 bases from V and 4 from J, leaving 2 bases between them.

This clone was seen only a few times. The chain couples TRBV6-5 to TRBJ2-7; D gene uncertain. V was shortened by 7 bases and J by 1 base, with 14 bases between the two germline ends. The CDR3 covers 14 residues. Germline CDR1 is MNHEY and CDR2 is SVGAGI. The CDR3 DNA sequence: TGTGCCAGCAATCCGGCACAACGGTCCTACGAGCAGTACGTC. Translating gives CASNPAQRSYEQYV.

This clone appeared many times. V gene TRBV15 combines with J gene TRBJ2-3; D is uncertain. The V end was cut by 1 base, the J end by 2 bases, with 4 bases between. The CDR3 is 13 residues long. The germline CDR1 and CDR2 sequences are LNHNV and YYDKDF (reference sequence). CDR3 DNA sequence: TGTGCCACCAGCAGAGGTCACACAGATACGCAGTATTTT. This gives the protein CATSRGHTDTQYF.

The chain is built from TRBV18 and TRBJ1-5; 9 nucleotides align to TRBD1. This CDR3 region has 15 residues. With 6 bases clipped from V and 3 bases from J, the junction kept 6 bases outside the gene matches. Germline V gives CDR1 KGHSH, CDR2 LQKENI. CDR3 sequence (DNA): TGTGCCAGCTCCCACGGACAGGGGTACAATCAGCCCCAGCATTTT. This gives the protein CASSHGQGYNQPQHF.

Written as DNA, the CDR3 is TGTGCCAGCAGTGACTCGAGCGGCAGGGGGCCTTTTCGGGACACTGAAGCTTTCTTT. Residues: CASSDSSGRGPFRDTEAFF. V and J are TRBV6-4 and TRBJ1-1; 8 bases match TRBD1. There are 19 residues in the CDR3. Germline V gene sequence: CDR1 MRHNA, CDR2 SNTAGT. V lost 0 bases and J lost 3; bases outside the gene matches: 15.

This clone was recorded at least ten times. This sequence joins TRBV23-1 and TRBJ2-2; weak D call: TRBD1 (5 bases). TRBV23-1 is known as an ORF, though its function is uncertain. CDR3 size: 16 residues. Trimming left V 2 bases short and J 2 bases short, with 12 bases between. CDR3 protein: CASSQADRHNTGELFF. The CDR3 DNA reads TGCGCCAGCAGTCAAGCCGACAGACACAACACCGGGGAGCTGTTTTTT.

The chain combines TRBV5-6 with TRBJ2-7, with D maybe TRBD1 (6 bases). Germline V CDR1 and CDR2: SGHDT, YYEEEE. The V and J ends lost 0 bases and 3 bases respectively, with 16 bases between them. There are 16 residues in the CDR3. The DNA for the CDR3 is TGTGCCAGCAGCTTGGCTTATAGGGGGAAGGTCTACGAGCAGTACGTC. It translates to CASSLAYRGKVYEQYV.